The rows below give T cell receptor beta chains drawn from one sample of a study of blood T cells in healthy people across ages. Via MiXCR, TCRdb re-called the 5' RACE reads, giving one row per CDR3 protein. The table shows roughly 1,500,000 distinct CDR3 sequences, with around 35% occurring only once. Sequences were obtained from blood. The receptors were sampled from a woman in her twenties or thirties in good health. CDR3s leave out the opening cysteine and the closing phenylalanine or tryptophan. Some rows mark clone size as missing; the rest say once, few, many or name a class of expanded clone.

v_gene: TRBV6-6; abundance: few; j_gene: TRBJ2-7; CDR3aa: ASSYGGRAAYEQY
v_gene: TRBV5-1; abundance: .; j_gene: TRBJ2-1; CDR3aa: ASSLEPVDPYNEQF
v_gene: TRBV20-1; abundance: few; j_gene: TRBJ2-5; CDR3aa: SATGGTKEETQY
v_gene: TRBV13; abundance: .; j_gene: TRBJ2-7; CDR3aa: ASSLPVQRLTYEQY
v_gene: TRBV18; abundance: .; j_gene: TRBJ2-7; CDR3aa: ASSYEVAGPSYEQY
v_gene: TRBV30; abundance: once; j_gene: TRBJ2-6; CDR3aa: ALDSSSGANVLT
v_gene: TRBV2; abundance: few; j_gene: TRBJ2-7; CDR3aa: ASRDSGTYEQY
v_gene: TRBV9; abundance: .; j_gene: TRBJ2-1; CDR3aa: ASSVAGGFGNEQF
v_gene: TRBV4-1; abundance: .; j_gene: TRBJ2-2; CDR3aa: ASSQVLSNTGELF
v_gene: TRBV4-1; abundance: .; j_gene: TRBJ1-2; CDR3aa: ASRHDQGANYGYT
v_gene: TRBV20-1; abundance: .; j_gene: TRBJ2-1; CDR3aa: SAGAQPSGEQF
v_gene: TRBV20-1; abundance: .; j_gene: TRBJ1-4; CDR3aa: SAGGFTEKLF
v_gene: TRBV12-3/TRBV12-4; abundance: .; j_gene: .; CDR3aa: ASTRTGSSYNEQY
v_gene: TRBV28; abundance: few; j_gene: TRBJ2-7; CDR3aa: ASSLVDGLSYEQY
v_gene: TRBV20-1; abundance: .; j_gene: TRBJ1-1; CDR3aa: SGREGATEAF
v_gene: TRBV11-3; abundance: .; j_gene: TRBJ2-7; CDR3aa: ASSLEGKGDEQY
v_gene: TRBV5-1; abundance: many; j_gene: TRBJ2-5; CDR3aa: ASSLGTMETQY
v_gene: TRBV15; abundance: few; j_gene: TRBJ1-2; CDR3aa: ATSRDRTALNYGYT
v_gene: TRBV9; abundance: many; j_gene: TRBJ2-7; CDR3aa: ASSVPRRTGGYEQY
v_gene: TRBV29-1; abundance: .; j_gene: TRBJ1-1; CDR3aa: SVEVPGSFTEAF
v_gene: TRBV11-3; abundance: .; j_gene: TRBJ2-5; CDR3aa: ASSPGGEAGETQY
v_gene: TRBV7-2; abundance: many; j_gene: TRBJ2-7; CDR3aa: ASSATGEYEQY
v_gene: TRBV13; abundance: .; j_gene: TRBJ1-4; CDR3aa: ASSFSGLHGNEKLF
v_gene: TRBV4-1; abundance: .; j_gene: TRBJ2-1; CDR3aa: ASSQVWGGPLLNEQF